A selection of T cell receptor beta chains follows, all from one sample in a study of patients and donors after allogeneic stem cell transplantation. TCRdb independently ran MiXCR on the RT-PCR reads; one entry per CDR3 protein. The sample contains roughly 230,000 distinct CDR3 sequences, around 14% of which appear only once. The sample consisted of blood, either unsorted or a sorted T cell fraction (not recorded which). The receptors originated from a human donor who was either an allogeneic HSCT recipient or a stem cell or donor lymphocyte infusion donor (not recorded which). It is not recorded whose cells these are; they may come from a transplant donor. The CDR3 runs from the conserved cysteine through the conserved F or W. The order of the fields is D gene, V gene, clone size, J gene, CDR3 DNA, CDR3 protein. The D gene is left open where the match is weak. Some rows have no size entry. The others give once, few or many, or a class for an expanded clone.

TRBD2,TRBV4-3,-,TRBJ2-5,TGCGCCAGCAGCCAAGACGCCCTTTTCCTAGCGGGGGGAATAGAGACCCAGTACTTC,CASSQDALFLAGGIETQYF
TRBD1,TRBV6-1,-,TRBJ1-1,TGTGCCAGCAGCTTTAAGAGGGACAGCTTGAAAGCTTTCTTT,CASSFKRDSLKAFF
-,TRBV6-2/TRBV6-3,few,TRBJ2-4,TGTGCCAGCAGTTACTCGTTCCTTGGAGGGGAACTCAAAAACATTCAGTACTTC,CASSYSFLGGELKNIQYF
-,TRBV25-1,-,TRBJ2-7,TGTGCCAGCAGTGAACCGACATTCTCCTACGAGCAGTACTTC,CASSEPTFSYEQYF
TRBD1,TRBV12-3/TRBV12-4,many,TRBJ1-4,TGTGCCAGCAGTTGGGGGACAGGAGCTAATGAAAAACTGTTTTTT,CASSWGTGANEKLFF
-,TRBV5-6,-,TRBJ2-7,TGTGCCAGCAGCTTTTTTGGGGTCGGCCCCTACGAGCAGTACTTC,CASSFFGVGPYEQYF
-,TRBV27,few,TRBJ1-5,TGTGCCAGCAGTTTATTAGGTCCCAATCAGCCCCAGCATTTT,CASSLLGPNQPQHF
TRBD1,TRBV6-2/TRBV6-3,-,TRBJ1-2,TGTGCCAGCAGTTACGCGACAGGGAGGGGTGAGGACTATGGCTACACCTTC,CASSYATGRGEDYGYTF
-,TRBV30,many,TRBJ2-5,TGTGCCTGGTCGAAAGGACTATCTGAAGGGACCCAGTACTTC,CAWSKGLSEGTQYF
-,TRBV7-9,few,TRBJ1-4,TGTGCCAGCAGCCCCAGCACTAATGAAAAACTGTTTTTT,CASSPSTNEKLFF
TRBD1,TRBV12-3/TRBV12-4,few,TRBJ1-4,TGTGCCAGCAGTTTAAGGCAGGGGGCTGAAAAACTGTTTTTT,CASSLRQGAEKLFF
-,TRBV6-2/TRBV6-3,-,TRBJ1-1,TGTGCCAGCAGCCAGAGGGGGACGGGAAACACTGAAGCTTTCTTT,CASSQRGTGNTEAFF
-,TRBV7-9,-,TRBJ2-4,TGTGCCAGCAGCTCGGGTATAGCCAAAAACATTCAGTACTTC,CASSSGIAKNIQYF
-,TRBV9,-,TRBJ1-2,TGTGCCAGCAGCGTAGCCTCTGGAGGCTACACCTTC,CASSVASGGYTF
-,TRBV19,many,TRBJ1-1,TGTGCCAGTAGTATTAGGCTTAACACTGAAGCTTTCTTT,CASSIRLNTEAFF
-,TRBV6-5,few,TRBJ2-7,TGTGCCAGCAGTTACTCGTCCTACCAGTCGGAGCAGTACTTC,CASSYSSYQSEQYF
TRBD2,TRBV24-1,few,TRBJ2-7,TGTGCCACCAGTGCCACAGCGGGAAGCTACGAGCAGTACTTC,CATSATAGSYEQYF
-,TRBV9,-,TRBJ2-7,TGTGCCAGCAGCGTAGGGGTAGTCTCGGGGGAGCAGTACTTC,CASSVGVVSGEQYF
-,TRBV7-9,few,TRBJ2-1,TGTGCCAGCAGCTTAGGGCGGGCCCCCTACAATGAGCAGTTCTTC,CASSLGRAPYNEQFF
-,TRBV6-1,many,TRBJ1-1,TGTGCCAGCAGACCTAACGGCCGACAGGCGAGAAGAGAAGCTTTCTTT,CASRPNGRQARREAFF
-,TRBV7-2,many,TRBJ2-7,TGTGCCAGCAGCTTATCCCCCGGGACAAACTACGAGCAGTACTTC,CASSLSPGTNYEQYF
-,TRBV15,-,TRBJ1-1,TGTGCCACCAGCAGAGAAGTGTCGGGGGGAAACACTGAAGCTTTCTTT,CATSREVSGGNTEAFF
-,TRBV23-1,few,TRBJ1-1,TGCGCCAGCAGTCAACCCACCAAGGAGCCTGAAGCTTTCTTT,CASSQPTKEPEAFF
TRBD1,TRBV2,-,TRBJ1-1,TGTGCCAGCAGTGGGGACAGGGGGGCCTTGAACACTGAAGCTTTCTTT,CASSGDRGALNTEAFF
TRBD2,TRBV19,many,TRBJ2-1,TGTGCCAGTAGTCCCCGAAGAGCGGGAGTACCTGAGCAGTTCTTC,CASSPRRAGVPEQFF
TRBD2,TRBV3-1,many,TRBJ2-1,TGTGCCAGCAGCCAAGATGCTAGCGGGGGCGATGAGCAGTTCTTC,CASSQDASGGDEQFF
TRBD2,TRBV4-3,-,TRBJ2-3,TGCGCCAGCAGCCAAGAGCTAGCGGGGGGGAGGGATACGCAGTATTTT,CASSQELAGGRDTQYF
TRBD1,TRBV18,few,TRBJ2-1,TGTGCCAGCTCACCGGTTGGGACAGGGATTGACAATGAGCAGTTCTTC,CASSPVGTGIDNEQFF
TRBD1,TRBV20-1,-,TRBJ1-6,TGCAGTGCTAGTACGGGACAGTACTATTCACCCCTCCACTTT,CSASTGQYYSPLHF
-,TRBV5-6,-,TRBJ1-6,TGTGCCAGCACCTCGTTCGACGGGGATAATTCACCCCTCCACTTT,CASTSFDGDNSPLHF